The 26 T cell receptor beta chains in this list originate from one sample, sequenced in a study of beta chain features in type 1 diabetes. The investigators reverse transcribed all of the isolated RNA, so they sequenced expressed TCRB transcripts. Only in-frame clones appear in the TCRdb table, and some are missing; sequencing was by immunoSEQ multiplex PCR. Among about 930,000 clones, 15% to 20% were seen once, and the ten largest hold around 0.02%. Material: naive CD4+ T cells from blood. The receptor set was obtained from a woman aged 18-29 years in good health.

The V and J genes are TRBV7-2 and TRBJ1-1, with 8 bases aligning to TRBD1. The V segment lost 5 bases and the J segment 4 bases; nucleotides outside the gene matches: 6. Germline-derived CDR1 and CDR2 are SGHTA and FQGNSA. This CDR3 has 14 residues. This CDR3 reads CASSRYTGGTEAFF. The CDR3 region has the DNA TGTGCCAGCAGCCGATATACAGGGGGCACTGAAGCTTTCTTT. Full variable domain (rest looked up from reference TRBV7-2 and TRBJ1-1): GAGVSQSPSNKVTEKGKDVELRCDPISGHTALYWYRQSLGQGLEFLIYFQGNSAPDKSGLPSDRFSAERTGGSVSTLTIQRTQQEDSAVYLCASSRYTGGTEAFFGQGTRLTVV.

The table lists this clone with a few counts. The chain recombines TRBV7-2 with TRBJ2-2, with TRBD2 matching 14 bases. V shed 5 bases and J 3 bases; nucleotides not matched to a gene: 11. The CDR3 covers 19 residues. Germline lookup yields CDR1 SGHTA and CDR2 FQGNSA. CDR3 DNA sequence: TGTGCCAGCAGCCCGCTGGGACTAGCGGGAGTTTGGGACACCGGGGAGCTGTTTTTT. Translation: CASSPLGLAGVWDTGELFF.

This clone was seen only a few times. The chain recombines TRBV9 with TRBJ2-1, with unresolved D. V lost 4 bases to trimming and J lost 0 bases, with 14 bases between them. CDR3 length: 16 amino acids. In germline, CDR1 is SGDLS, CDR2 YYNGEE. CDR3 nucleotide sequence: TGTGCCAGCAGCCTACTTCCTATAAGCTCCTACAATGAGCAGTTCTTC. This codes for CASSLLPISSYNEQFF.

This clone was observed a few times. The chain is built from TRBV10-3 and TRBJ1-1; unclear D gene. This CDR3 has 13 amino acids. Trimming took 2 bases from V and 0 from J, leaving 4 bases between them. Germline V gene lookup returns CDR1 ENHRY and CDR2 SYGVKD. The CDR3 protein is CAISEVMNTEAFF. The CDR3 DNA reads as TGTGCCATCAGTGAGGTCATGAACACTGAAGCTTTCTTT.

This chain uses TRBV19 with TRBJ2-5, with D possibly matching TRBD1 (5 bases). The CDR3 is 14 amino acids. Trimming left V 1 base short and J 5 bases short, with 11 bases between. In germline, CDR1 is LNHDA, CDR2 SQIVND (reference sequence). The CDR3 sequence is CASSIVQGWETQYF. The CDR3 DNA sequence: TGTGCCAGTAGTATAGTCCAGGGTTGGGAGACCCAGTACTTC.

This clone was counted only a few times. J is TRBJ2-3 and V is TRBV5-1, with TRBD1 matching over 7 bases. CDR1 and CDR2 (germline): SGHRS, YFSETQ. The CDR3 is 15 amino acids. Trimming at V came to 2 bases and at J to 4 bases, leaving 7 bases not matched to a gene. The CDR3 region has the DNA TGCGCCAGCAGCTTAGGGACAGCCGCCGCAGATACGCAGTATTTT. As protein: CASSLGTAAADTQYF.

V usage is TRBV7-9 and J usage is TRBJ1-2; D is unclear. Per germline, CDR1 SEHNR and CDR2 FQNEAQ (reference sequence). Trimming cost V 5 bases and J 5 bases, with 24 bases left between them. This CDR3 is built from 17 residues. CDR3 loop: CASSPTRTVFSGYGYTF. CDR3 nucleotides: TGTGCCAGCAGCCCAACCAGAACAGTATTCTCGGGGTATGGCTACACCTTC.

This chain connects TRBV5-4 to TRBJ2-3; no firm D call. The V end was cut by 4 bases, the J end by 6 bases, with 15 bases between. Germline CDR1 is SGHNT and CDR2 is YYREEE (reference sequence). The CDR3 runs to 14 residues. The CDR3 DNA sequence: TGTGCCAGCAGCCCCCAGCTACCCACCGATACGCAGTATTTT. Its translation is CASSPQLPTDTQYF.

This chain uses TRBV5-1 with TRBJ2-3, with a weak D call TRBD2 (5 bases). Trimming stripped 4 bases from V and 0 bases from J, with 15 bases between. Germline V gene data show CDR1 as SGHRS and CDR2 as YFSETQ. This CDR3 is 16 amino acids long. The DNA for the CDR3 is TGCGCCAGCAGCCGTCGGGGAACCCCTAGCACAGATACGCAGTATTTT. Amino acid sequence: CASSRRGTPSTDTQYF.

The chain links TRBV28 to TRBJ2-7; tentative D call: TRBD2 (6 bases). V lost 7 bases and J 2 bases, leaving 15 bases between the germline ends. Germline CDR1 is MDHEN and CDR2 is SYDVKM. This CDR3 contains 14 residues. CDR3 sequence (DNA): TGTGCCAGCACCGGCGGGACCGTCCCCTACGAGCAGTACTTC. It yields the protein CASTGGTVPYEQYF.

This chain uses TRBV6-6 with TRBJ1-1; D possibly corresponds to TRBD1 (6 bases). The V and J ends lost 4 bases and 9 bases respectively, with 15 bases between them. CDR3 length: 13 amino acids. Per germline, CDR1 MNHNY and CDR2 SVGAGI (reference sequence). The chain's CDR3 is CASSFNREDKAFF. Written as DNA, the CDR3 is TGTGCCAGCAGTTTCAACAGGGAAGATAAAGCTTTCTTT.

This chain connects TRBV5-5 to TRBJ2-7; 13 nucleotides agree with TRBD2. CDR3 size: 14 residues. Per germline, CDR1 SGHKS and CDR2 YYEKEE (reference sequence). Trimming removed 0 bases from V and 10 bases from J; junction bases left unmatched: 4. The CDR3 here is CASSLGLAGGIQYF. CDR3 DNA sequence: TGTGCCAGCAGCTTGGGACTAGCGGGAGGTATACAGTACTTC.

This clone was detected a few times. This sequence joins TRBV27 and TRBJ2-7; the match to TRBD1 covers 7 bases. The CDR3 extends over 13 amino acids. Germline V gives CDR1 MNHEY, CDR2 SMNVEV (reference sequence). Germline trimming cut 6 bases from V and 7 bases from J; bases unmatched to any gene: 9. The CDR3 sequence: CASSNRGSGEQYF. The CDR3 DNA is TGTGCCAGCAGCAACAGGGGTTCGGGGGAGCAGTACTTC.

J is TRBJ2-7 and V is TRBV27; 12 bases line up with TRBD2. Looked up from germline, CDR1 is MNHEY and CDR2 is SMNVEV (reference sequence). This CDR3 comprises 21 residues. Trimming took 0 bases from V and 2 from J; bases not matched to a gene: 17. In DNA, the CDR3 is TGTGCCAGCAGTTTATCCCCTTGGACTAGCGGGACAAAACTAAAAACCTACGAGCAGTACTTC. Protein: CASSLSPWTSGTKLKTYEQYF.

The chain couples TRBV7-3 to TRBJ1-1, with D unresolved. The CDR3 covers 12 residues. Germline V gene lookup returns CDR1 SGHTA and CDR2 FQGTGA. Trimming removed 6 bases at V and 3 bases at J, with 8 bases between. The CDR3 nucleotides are TGTGCCAGCAGGTCCCAGGACACTGAAGCTTTCTTT. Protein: CASRSQDTEAFF.

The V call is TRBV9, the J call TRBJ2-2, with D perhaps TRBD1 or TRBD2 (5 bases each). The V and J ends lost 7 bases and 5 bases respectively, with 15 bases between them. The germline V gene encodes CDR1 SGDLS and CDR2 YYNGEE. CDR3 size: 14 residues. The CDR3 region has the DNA TGTGCCAGCGAGTCCGGGGCGAGGACCGGGGAGCTGTTTTTT. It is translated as CASESGARTGELFF.

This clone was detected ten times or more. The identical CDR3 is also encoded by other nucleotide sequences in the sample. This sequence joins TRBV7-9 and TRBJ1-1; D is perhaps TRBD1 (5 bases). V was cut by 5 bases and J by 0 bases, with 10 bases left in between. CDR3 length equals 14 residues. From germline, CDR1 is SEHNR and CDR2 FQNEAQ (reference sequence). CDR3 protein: CASSASGMNTEAFF. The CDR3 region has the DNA TGTGCCAGCAGCGCGTCAGGGATGAACACTGAAGCTTTCTTT. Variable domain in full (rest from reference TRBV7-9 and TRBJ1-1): DTGVSQNPRHKITKRGQNVTFRCDPISEHNRLYWYRQTLGQGPEFLTYFQNEAQLEKSRLLSDRFSAERPKGSFSTLEIQRTEQGDSAMYLCASSASGMNTEAFFGQGTRLTVV.

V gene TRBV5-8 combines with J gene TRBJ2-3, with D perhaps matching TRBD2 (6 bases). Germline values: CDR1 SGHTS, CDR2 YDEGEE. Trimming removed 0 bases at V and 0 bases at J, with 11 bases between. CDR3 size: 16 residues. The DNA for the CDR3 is TGTGCCAGCAGCTTGGGTCTAGCGAGGAGCACAGATACGCAGTATTTT. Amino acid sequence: CASSLGLARSTDTQYF.

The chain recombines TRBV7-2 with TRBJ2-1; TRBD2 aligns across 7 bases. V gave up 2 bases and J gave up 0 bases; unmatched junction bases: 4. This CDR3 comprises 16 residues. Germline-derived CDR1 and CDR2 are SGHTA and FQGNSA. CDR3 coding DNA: TGTGCCAGCAGCTTATCGCTAGCGGCCTCCTACAATGAGCAGTTCTTC. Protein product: CASSLSLAASYNEQFF.

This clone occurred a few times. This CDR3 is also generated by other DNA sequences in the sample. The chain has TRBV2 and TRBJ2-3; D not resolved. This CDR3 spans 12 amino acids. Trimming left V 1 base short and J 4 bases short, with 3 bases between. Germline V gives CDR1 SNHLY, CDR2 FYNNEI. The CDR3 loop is CASSEGSDTQYF. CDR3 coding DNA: TGTGCCAGCAGTGAAGGATCAGATACGCAGTATTTT.

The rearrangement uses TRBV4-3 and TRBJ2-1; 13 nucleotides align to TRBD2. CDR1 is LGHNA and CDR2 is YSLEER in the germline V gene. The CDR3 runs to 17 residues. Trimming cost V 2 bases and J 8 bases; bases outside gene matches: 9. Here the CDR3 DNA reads TGCGCCAGCAGCCAATCCCCCACTAGCGGGAGGGTTGATGAGCAGTTCTTC. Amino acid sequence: CASSQSPTSGRVDEQFF.

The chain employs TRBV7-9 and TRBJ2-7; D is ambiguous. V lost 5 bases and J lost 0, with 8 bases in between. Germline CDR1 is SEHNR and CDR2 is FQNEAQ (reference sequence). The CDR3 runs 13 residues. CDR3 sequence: CASSAPSSYEQYF. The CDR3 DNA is TGTGCCAGCAGCGCACCTAGCTCCTACGAGCAGTACTTC.

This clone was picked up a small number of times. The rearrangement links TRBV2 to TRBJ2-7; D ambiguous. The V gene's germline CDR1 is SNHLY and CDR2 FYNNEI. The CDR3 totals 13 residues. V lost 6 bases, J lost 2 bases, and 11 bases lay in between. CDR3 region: CASRYQVPYEQYF. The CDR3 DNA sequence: TGTGCCAGCAGGTATCAGGTCCCCTACGAGCAGTACTTC.

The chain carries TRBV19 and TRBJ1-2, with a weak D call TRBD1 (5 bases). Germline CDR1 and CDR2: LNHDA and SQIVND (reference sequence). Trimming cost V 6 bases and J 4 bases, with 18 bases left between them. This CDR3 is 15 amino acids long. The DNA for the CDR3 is TGTGCCAGTAGCATAAGCAGATGGGGCGGCTATGGCTACACCTTC. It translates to CASSISRWGGYGYTF. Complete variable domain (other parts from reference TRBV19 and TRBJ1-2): DGGITQSPKYLFRKEGQNVTLSCEQNLNHDAMYWYRQDPGQGLRLIYYSQIVNDFQKGDIAEGYSVSREKKESFPLTVTSAQKNPTAFYLCASSISRWGGYGYTFGSGTRLTVV.

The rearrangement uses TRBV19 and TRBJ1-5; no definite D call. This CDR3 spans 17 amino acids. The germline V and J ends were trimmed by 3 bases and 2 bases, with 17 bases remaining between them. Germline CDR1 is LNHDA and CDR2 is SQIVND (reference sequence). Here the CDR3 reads CASSIFAGFNGNQPQHF. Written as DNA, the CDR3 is TGTGCCAGTAGTATTTTTGCAGGTTTCAATGGCAATCAGCCCCAGCATTTT.

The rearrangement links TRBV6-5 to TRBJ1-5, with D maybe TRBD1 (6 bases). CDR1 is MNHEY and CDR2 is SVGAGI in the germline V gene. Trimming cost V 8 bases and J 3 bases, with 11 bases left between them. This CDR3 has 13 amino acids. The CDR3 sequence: CASGQFANQPQHF. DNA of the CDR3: TGTGCCAGCGGACAGTTCGCCAATCAGCCCCAGCATTTT.